This is a list of T cell receptor beta chains from one sample in a study of blood T cell repertoires in COVID-19. Libraries were prepared by immunoSEQ multiplex PCR; TCRdb keeps only in-frame clonotypes and omits some of them. The table has approximately 490,000 clones, roughly 87% seen once. Sequencing used PBMCs or T cells enriched from blood (not recorded which). The receptors were sampled from a young woman who had recovered from COVID-19. Both conserved end residues are part of each CDR3. A D gene is named only where the DNA matches it firmly. Size is stated for part of the rows, as once, few or many counts, or as a class when the clone is expanded.

D	size	J	V	CDR3	DNA
TRBD1	NA	TRBJ1-4	TRBV28	CASTPQGAHEKLFF	TGTGCCAGTACGCCCCAGGGGGCCCATGAAAAACTGTTTTTT
TRBD1	NA	TRBJ1-1	TRBV19	CASSPVGDRGGLTEAFF	TGTGCCAGTAGTCCTGTCGGCGACAGGGGAGGGCTAACTGAAGCTTTCTTT
TRBD2	NA	TRBJ2-7	TRBV20-1	CSASTSGGLIYEQYF	TGCAGTGCTAGTACTAGCGGGGGGCTTATCTACGAGCAGTACTTC
TRBD1	once	TRBJ2-1	TRBV11-2	CASSLVGRGPGIGLNEQFF	TGTGCCAGCAGCTTAGTCGGCAGGGGGCCGGGTATTGGTTTGAATGAGCAGTTCTTC
TRBD2	NA	TRBJ2-1	TRBV9	CASSAGGTGGNEQFF	TGTGCCAGCAGCGCGGGAGGGACGGGCGGGAATGAGCAGTTCTTC
TRBD1	NA	TRBJ1-2	TRBV19	CASSATGSSYGYTF	TGTGCCAGCTCTGCGACAGGGTCGAGCTATGGCTACACCTTC
TRBD2	NA	TRBJ2-2	TRBV30	CAWSGDSGGHGELFF	TGTGCCTGGAGTGGGGATAGCGGGGGGCACGGGGAGCTGTTTTTT
TRBD1	NA	TRBJ2-7	TRBV19	CASSVDRGAYEQYF	TGTGCCAGTAGTGTTGACAGGGGCGCCTACGAGCAGTACTTC
NA	NA	TRBJ1-3	TRBV4-1	CASSHIRGLTIYF	TGCGCCAGCAGCCATATCCGAGGCCTGACCATATATTTT
NA	NA	TRBJ2-1	TRBV2	CASSSSSGGLGNEQFF	TGTGCCAGCAGTTCCAGCTCCGGCGGGTTAGGGAATGAGCAGTTCTTC
NA	NA	TRBJ1-4	TRBV18	CASSDRSIEKLFF	TGTGCCAGCTCAGACAGGTCCATCGAAAAACTGTTTTTT
NA	NA	TRBJ1-1	TRBV11-2	CASSLVRNTEAFF	TGTGCCAGCAGCTTAGTGAGGAACACTGAAGCTTTCTTT
TRBD1	NA	TRBJ1-2	TRBV2	CASERDRVTSGYTF	TGTGCCAGCGAAAGGGACAGGGTTACTTCAGGCTACACCTTC
NA	NA	TRBJ2-7	TRBV7-2	CASKKERGEQYF	TGTGCCAGCAAAAAGGAGAGAGGGGAGCAGTACTTC
NA	NA	TRBJ2-7	TRBV2	CASTYRVVSSYEQYF	TGTGCCAGCACTTACAGGGTCGTGAGCTCCTACGAGCAGTACTTC
NA	NA	TRBJ1-3	TRBV30	CAWGSGAGNTIYF	TGTGCCTGGGGGTCAGGGGCTGGAAACACCATATATTTT
TRBD1	NA	TRBJ1-1	TRBV12-5	CASGLGQGGTEAFF	TGTGCTAGTGGCCTTGGACAGGGTGGCACTGAAGCTTTCTTT
NA	NA	TRBJ1-2	TRBV2	CASSSPGTTESYTF	TGTGCCAGCAGCTCACCCGGGACAACGGAGAGCTACACCTTC
NA	NA	TRBJ1-1	TRBV7-2	CASSLRWTENTEAFF	TGTGCCAGCAGCCTGCGGTGGACAGAGAACACTGAAGCTTTCTTT
NA	NA	TRBJ2-7	TRBV11-2	CASSQPSGSSYEQYF	TGTGCCAGCAGCCAACCTTCCGGGTCCAGCTACGAGCAGTACTTC
TRBD1	few	TRBJ2-7	TRBV10-3	CAIMGGDRDPYEQYF	TGTGCCATCATGGGAGGGGACAGGGACCCCTACGAGCAGTACTTC
TRBD2	NA	TRBJ2-3	TRBV25-1	CASSESRGGGTDTQYF	TGTGCCAGCAGTGAATCCCGGGGAGGGGGCACAGATACGCAGTATTTT
NA	NA	TRBJ1-5	TRBV21-1	CASSKRGGGNQPQHF	TGTGCCAGCAGCAAAAGGGGCGGGGGTAACCAGCCCCAGCATTTT
TRBD1	NA	TRBJ1-1	TRBV7-2	CASSLKGGDTEAFF	TGTGCCAGCAGCTTAAAAGGGGGCGACACTGAAGCTTTCTTT
TRBD1	NA	TRBJ1-2	TRBV28	CASSFGTGGGYTF	TGTGCCAGCAGTTTCGGAACAGGGGGTGGCTACACCTTC
NA	NA	TRBJ2-5	TRBV18	CASSPLTGTTETQYF	TGTGCCAGCTCACCACTAACCGGAACTACAGAGACCCAGTACTTC
NA	NA	TRBJ1-6	TRBV7-2	CASSTWTVNSPLHF	TGTGCCAGCAGCACCTGGACAGTGAATTCACCCCTCCACTTT
TRBD1	NA	TRBJ1-1	TRBV2	CASSRDRETEAFF	TGTGCCAGCAGCCGGGACAGGGAGACTGAAGCTTTCTTT
NA	NA	TRBJ1-2	TRBV5-6	CASSLEERTYGYTF	TGTGCCAGCAGCTTGGAAGAACGGACATATGGCTACACCTTC
NA	NA	TRBJ2-1	TRBV6-5	CASSWGDNEQFF	TGTGCCAGCAGTTGGGGGGACAATGAGCAGTTCTTC
NA	NA	TRBJ2-7	TRBV5-4	CASSPPGAKTSYEQYF	TGTGCCAGCAGCCCCCCGGGAGCGAAGACATCCTACGAGCAGTACTTC
NA	NA	TRBJ1-1	TRBV20-1	CSLRHDTEAFF	TGCAGTCTGCGTCATGACACTGAAGCTTTCTTT
TRBD1	NA	TRBJ1-2	TRBV2	CASSGGQGASNYGYTF	TGTGCCAGCAGTGGTGGGCAGGGGGCGTCTAACTATGGCTACACCTTC
TRBD1	once	TRBJ2-3	TRBV28	CASSSTGLRGTDTQYF	TGTGCCAGCAGTTCGACAGGGCTGAGGGGCACAGATACGCAGTATTTT
NA	once	TRBJ2-7	TRBV11-3	CASSLGAESSYEQYF	TGTGCCAGCAGCTTAGGAGCGGAGAGCTCCTACGAGCAGTACTTC
NA	NA	TRBJ2-7	TRBV19	CASSKGDYEQYF	TGTGCCAGTAGTAAGGGGGATTACGAGCAGTACTTC
NA	once	TRBJ2-5	TRBV5-1	CASRGDLGETQYF	TGCGCCTCCCGCGGGGATCTGGGAGAGACCCAGTACTTC
NA	few	TRBJ1-1	TRBV7-9	CASSQAYMNTEAFF	TGTGCCAGCAGCCAGGCCTACATGAACACTGAAGCTTTCTTT
TRBD2	NA	TRBJ2-3	TRBV7-2	CASSLQPGGGTDTQYF	TGTGCCAGCAGCTTACAACCGGGGGGGGGCACAGATACGCAGTATTTT
TRBD2	NA	TRBJ2-5	TRBV4-1	CASSQGLAEETQYF	TGCGCCAGCAGCCAGGGACTAGCCGAAGAGACCCAGTACTTC
TRBD2	NA	TRBJ2-2	TRBV6-6	CANGGDFGELFF	TGTGCCAACGGGGGGGATTTCGGGGAGCTGTTTTTT
NA	NA	TRBJ1-4	TRBV19	CASSLRGGNEKLFF	TGTGCCAGTAGCCTTCGGGGGGGTAATGAAAAACTGTTTTTT
TRBD2	NA	TRBJ2-1	TRBV29-1	CSVSGEIYNEQFF	TGCAGCGTTAGCGGGGAGATTTACAATGAGCAGTTCTTC
NA	once	TRBJ1-6	TRBV21-1	CASSGAIATLHHNSPPHF	TGTGCCAGCAGCGGCGCTATAGCTACACTACATCATAATTCACCCCCCCACTTT